This T cell receptor (beta chain) was profiled in a study of T cell responses to AZD1222 COVID-19 vaccine. CDR1 and CDR2 from the germline V gene are MNHEY and SVGAGI. This CDR3 spans 14 amino acids. V gave up 3 bases and J gave up 8 bases, with 16 bases separating them. TCRdb keeps only in-frame clones here, not all; method: immunoSEQ multiplex PCR. The sample records approximately 130,000 clones, about 90% being singletons. This clone appeared once. Its cognate antigen is unknown. Findings and limits, study-wide: Repertoire sampling was restricted to post-peak T cell response timepoints. Clonal diversity was possibly underestimated, and the donors were mostly white British, with more females. Just a handful of AZD1222 recipients were seropositive at baseline. Nearly half of spike-specific TCRs reportedly target variant regions that are unmutated in the B.1.351 and B.1.1.7 variants.

This chain connects TRBV6-5 to TRBJ1-2, with D unresolved. The sample was peripheral blood, taken on day 0 of AZD1222 vaccination. The source is an adult in good health. This CDR3 reads CASSYDRGEGGYTF. The CDR3 region has the DNA TGTGCCAGCAGTTATGACCGGGGTGAGGGCGGCTACACCTTC.